The 3 T cell receptor beta chains reported below all come from one sample, sequenced in a study of shared clonotypes between healthy human individuals (dated by TCRdb to between 2020 and 2021). Receptors were amplified or captured by the immunoSEQ multiplex PCR assay. Not all clones reach the TCRdb copy of this immuneACCESS table, which keeps in-frame sequences only. Checked studies attribute under half of the gap to unresolved V genes and leave the rest unexplained. For this sample the table gives 1.6 million or so clones, of which roughly 96% were detected only once. The top ten clones comprise approximately 1% of the sample. What was sequenced was naive CD4+ T cells sorted from blood. The sample's cell subset or site, from its label and the paper: CD45RA+ positively selected. Source of these receptors: a man aged 25 to 45 in good health.

J is TRBJ1-1 and V is TRBV6-5; 7 positions agree with TRBD1. CDR3 length: 15 amino acids. Germline V gene data show CDR1 as MNHEY and CDR2 as SVGAGI. The V and J ends lost 3 bases and 2 bases, in that order; junction bases with no gene match: 6. The CDR3 here is CASSYTGVPNTEAFF. For the CDR3, the DNA is TGTGCCAGCAGTTATACAGGGGTTCCCAACACTGAAGCTTTCTTT.

The chain links TRBV7-6 to TRBJ2-1, with D uncertain. Looked up from germline, CDR1 is SGHVS and CDR2 is FNYEAQ. CDR3 size: 15 residues. Trimming left V 2 bases short and J 4 bases short, with 12 bases between. Here the CDR3 reads CASSLLSATYNEQFF. The CDR3 coding sequence is TGTGCCAGCAGCTTATTATCGGCAACGTACAATGAGCAGTTCTTC.

The chain joins TRBV28 to TRBJ2-2, with 11 bases aligning to TRBD2. Germline V gene sequence: CDR1 MDHEN, CDR2 SYDVKM. The CDR3 has 14 residues. V was pared by 6 bases and J by 5 bases, with 2 bases of the junction left unmatched. CDR3 DNA: TGTGCCAGCAGAGTAGCGGGAGGGACCGGGGAGCTGTTTTTT. Translating it yields CASRVAGGTGELFF.